Below are 15 T cell receptor beta chains sequenced from a single sample in a study of blood T cell repertoires in COVID-19 (dated by TCRdb to 2020 to 2021). Libraries were made using the immunoSEQ multiplex PCR assay. In TCRdb, the immuneACCESS table is reduced to in-frame sequences with V and J assigned. These tables do not hold every clone; where another copy was compared, an unresolved V gene accounts for under half, and the others remain unexplained. In this sample the table shows about 95,000 clones, approximately 80% of which occur a single time. More than 20% of the sample is held by the ten biggest clonotypes. The specimen sequenced was peripheral blood. All receptors come from a human donor in a cohort sampled during active COVID-19.

The chain couples TRBV29-1 to TRBJ1-1; 8 bases align to TRBD1. V dropped 6 bases and J dropped 0; count of bases not matched to a gene: 3. The CDR3 has 13 amino acids. The germline CDR1 and CDR2 sequences are SQVTM and ANQGSEA. CDR3 nucleotide sequence: TGCAGCGTCAGGGGGCCAATGAACACTGAAGCTTTCTTT. Residues: CSVRGPMNTEAFF.

The chain employs TRBV6-6 and TRBJ1-6; TRBD1 matches 10 bases. Germline V gene data show CDR1 as MNHNY and CDR2 as SVGAGI (reference sequence). J gave up 10 bases and V 2 bases, and 5 bases lay outside the gene matches. CDR3 size: 15 residues. CDR3 sequence reads: CASSYGGTGVSPLHF. CDR3 nucleotides: TGTGCCAGCAGTTACGGGGGGACAGGGGTCTCACCCCTCCACTTT.

The chain has TRBV6-5 and TRBJ1-5; D gene unclear. Germline CDR1 and CDR2: MNHEY and SVGAGI. V lost 7 bases and J 3 bases, leaving 13 bases between the germline ends. The CDR3 totals 14 residues. In nucleotides, the CDR3 is TGTGCCAGCACAATTACTGGGCCCAATCAGCCCCAGCATTTT. Translating it yields CASTITGPNQPQHF.

The V gene is TRBV11-2, the J gene TRBJ2-2, with D tentatively TRBD1 (6 bases). Germline loops: CDR1 SGHAT, CDR2 FQNNGV. CDR3 length: 15 residues. Trimming shortened V by 6 bases and J by 0 bases, and 11 bases separated the two germline ends. The CDR3 DNA reads TGTGCCAGCAGACAAACAGGGTCGAACACCGGGGAGCTGTTTTTT. This codes for CASRQTGSNTGELFF.

This sequence joins TRBV28 and TRBJ2-3; 7 bases line up with TRBD2. CDR3 length: 15 amino acids. The germline CDR1 and CDR2 sequences are MDHEN and SYDVKM. After removal of 2 bases from V and 3 bases from J, the junction contained 5 bases not matched to a gene. The CDR3 here is CASSLGGSGTDTQYF. DNA for the CDR3: TGTGCCAGCAGTTTAGGCGGGAGTGGGACAGATACGCAGTATTTT. The whole variable domain, filled in from reference TRBV28 and TRBJ2-3, reads DVKVTQSSRYLVKRTGEKVFLECVQDMDHENMFWYRQDPGLGLRLIYFSYDVKMKEKGDIPEGYSVSREKKERFSLILESASTNQTSMYLCASSLGGSGTDTQYFGPGTRLTVL.

This clone has a handful of counts. The chain combines TRBV6-5 with TRBJ2-5; D may be TRBD2 (6 bases). The CDR3 is 14 residues long. The V gene's germline CDR1 is MNHEY and CDR2 SVGAGI. V was pared by 5 bases and J by 6 bases, with 16 bases between. The CDR3 region has the DNA TGTGCCAGCAGTCGCGGGGCGCAGGAAAAGACCCAGTACTTC. As protein: CASSRGAQEKTQYF.

The chain combines TRBV19 with TRBJ1-5, with D uncertain. CDR1 is LNHDA and CDR2 is SQIVND in the germline V gene (reference sequence). The CDR3 runs 16 residues. The germline V and J ends were trimmed by 3 bases and 0 bases, with 12 bases remaining between them. CDR3 in amino acids: CASSIPERYSNQPQHF. The DNA of the CDR3 is TGTGCCAGTAGTATCCCGGAGCGATATAGCAATCAGCCCCAGCATTTT.

The chain has TRBV28 and TRBJ1-4; D is unresolved. The CDR3 covers 15 residues. V was cut by 3 bases and J by 0 bases, with 8 bases left in between. Germline V gives CDR1 MDHEN, CDR2 SYDVKM. The CDR3 protein is CASSFQDATNEKLFF. The CDR3, as DNA: TGTGCCAGCAGTTTCCAGGATGCAACTAATGAAAAACTGTTTTTT.

This clone has a single count. The V gene is TRBV18, the J gene TRBJ1-2; 7 nucleotides agree with TRBD1. The V gene's germline CDR1 is KGHSH and CDR2 LQKENI. CDR3 length: 16 residues. Trimming at V came to 3 bases and at J to 6 bases, leaving 13 bases not matched to a gene. CDR3 protein: CASSPFGPQGTDGYTF. In nucleotides, the CDR3 is TGTGCCAGCTCACCTTTTGGGCCACAGGGGACGGATGGCTACACCTTC. Using reference TRBV18 and TRBJ1-2 for the parts outside the CDR3, the full variable domain is NAGVMQNPRHLVRRRGQEARLRCSPMKGHSHVYWYRQLPEEGLKFMVYLQKENIIDESGMPKERFSAEFPKEGPSILRIQQVVRGDSAAYFCASSPFGPQGTDGYTFGSGTRLTVV.

The rearrangement joins TRBV19 to TRBJ1-5; a possible D gene is TRBD1 (5 bases). Germline V gives CDR1 LNHDA, CDR2 SQIVND (reference sequence). CDR3 length: 15 amino acids. Trimming cost V 5 bases and J 4 bases, with 15 bases left between them. The CDR3 nucleotides read TGTGCCAGTAGTGCATCAGGGTCGCAAAATCAGCCCCAGCATTTT. Amino acids: CASSASGSQNQPQHF. Together with reference TRBV19 and TRBJ1-5, the CDR3 gives the full variable domain: DGGITQSPKYLFRKEGQNVTLSCEQNLNHDAMYWYRQDPGQGLRLIYYSQIVNDFQKGDIAEGYSVSREKKESFPLTVTSAQKNPTAFYLCASSASGSQNQPQHFGDGTRLSIL.

The V and J genes are TRBV2 and TRBJ2-3; TRBD2 might be the D (5 bases). Germline loops: CDR1 SNHLY, CDR2 FYNNEI. The CDR3 consists of 12 residues. Trimming took off 8 bases at V and 8 bases at J, with 14 bases between the two ends. The chain's CDR3 is CASLPAEVTQYF. CDR3 DNA sequence: TGTGCCAGCTTACCCGCGGAGGTTACGCAGTATTTT.

The chain's CDR3 is CASLEGRRYTF. DNA for the CDR3: TGTGCCAGCCTGGAGGGCAGGCGCTACACCTTC. This rearrangement joins TRBV12-3 or TRBV12-4 to TRBJ1-2, with unresolved D. Trimming stripped 8 bases from V and 9 bases from J, with 13 bases between. This CDR3 is 11 amino acids long.

The chain joins TRBV28 to TRBJ2-3, with D perhaps TRBD1 (6 bases). Trimming shortened V by 6 bases and J by 4 bases, and 20 bases separated the two germline ends. This CDR3 comprises 16 residues. Germline CDR1 MDHEN, CDR2 SYDVKM. The DNA of the CDR3 is TGTGCCAGCAGCTCAAGCCGCCAGGGGCGGTCAGATACGCAGTATTTT. It specifies CASSSSRQGRSDTQYF.

This chain joins TRBV19 and TRBJ1-5; D is undetermined. Germline assignment: CDR1 LNHDA and CDR2 SQIVND (reference sequence). CDR3 size: 15 residues. Trimming pared 2 bases from V and 1 base from J, leaving 9 bases between. The CDR3 sequence is CASSILGESNQPQHF. The CDR3 nucleotides are TGTGCCAGTAGTATACTTGGGGAGAGCAATCAGCCCCAGCATTTT.

Only a few counts were recorded for this clone. V and J are TRBV19 and TRBJ2-1, with D possibly TRBD1 on 5 matching bases. The germline V and J ends were trimmed by 5 bases and 4 bases, with 18 bases remaining between them. The CDR3 totals 16 residues. CDR1 and CDR2 from the germline V gene are LNHDA and SQIVND (reference sequence). The CDR3 loop reads CASSLDAGSLYNEQFF. DNA for the CDR3: TGTGCCAGTAGTCTCGATGCAGGGTCCCTTTACAATGAGCAGTTCTTC.